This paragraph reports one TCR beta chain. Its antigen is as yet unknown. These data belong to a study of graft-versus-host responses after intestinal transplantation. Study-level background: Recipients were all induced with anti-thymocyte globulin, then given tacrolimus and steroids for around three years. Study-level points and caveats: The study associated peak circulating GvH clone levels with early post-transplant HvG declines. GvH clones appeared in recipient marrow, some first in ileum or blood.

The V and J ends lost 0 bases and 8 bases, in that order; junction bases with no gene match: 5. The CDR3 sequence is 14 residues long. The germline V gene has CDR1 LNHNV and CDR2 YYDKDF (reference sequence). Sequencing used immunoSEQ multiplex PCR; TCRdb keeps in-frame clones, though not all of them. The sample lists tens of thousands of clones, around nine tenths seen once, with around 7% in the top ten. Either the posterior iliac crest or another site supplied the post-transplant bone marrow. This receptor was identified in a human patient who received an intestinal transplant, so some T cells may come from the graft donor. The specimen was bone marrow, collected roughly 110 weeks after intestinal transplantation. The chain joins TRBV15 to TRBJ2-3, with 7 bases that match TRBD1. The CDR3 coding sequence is TGTGCCACCAGCAGAGAGCGCAACAGGGGTACGCAGTATTTT. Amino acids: CATSRERNRGTQYF.